The 8 T cell receptor beta chains below come from one sample, sequenced in a study. TCRdb redid the calling of the 5' RACE reads with MiXCR, one entry per CDR3 protein. The table includes approximately 7,100 distinct CDR3 sequences, about three quarters detected once. Tregs were sorted as CD4+CD25+CD127-/low cells. Sequencing was carried out using tumor-infiltrating Tregs sorted from the breast tumor. The receptors originated from a female donor with breast cancer.

This clonotype came up a few times. The rearrangement joins TRBV5-1 to TRBJ2-5; 7 bases are shared with TRBD2. The CDR3 is 15 amino acids. The germline CDR1 and CDR2 sequences are SGHRS and YFSETQ. V was pared by 4 bases and J by 2 bases, with 8 bases of the junction left unmatched. The CDR3 DNA sequence: TGCGCCAGCAGCGCCCAACCGGGAGGACAAGAGACCCAGTACTTC. This sequence encodes CASSAQPGGQETQYF.

Only one count was recorded for this clonotype. The genes are TRBV20-1 and TRBJ1-2; TRBD1 aligns across 9 bases. Germline V gives CDR1 DFQATT, CDR2 SNEGSKA (reference sequence). Trimming cost V 4 bases and J 7 bases; bases outside gene matches: 4. The CDR3 consists of 12 residues. The CDR3 DNA reads as TGCAGTGCTACGGACAGGGGATCTGGCTACACCTTC. It codes for CSATDRGSGYTF.

As concerns this clonotype: Compared with germline, one end of the junction differs, possibly owing to a read error. The chain couples TRBV4-2 to TRBJ1-5; no definite D call. The CDR3 extends over 16 amino acids. From germline, CDR1 is LGHNA and CDR2 YNFKEQ. CDR3 nucleotides: TGTGCCAGCAGTCAAGATTTGGGTCAGATCTTTCAGCCCCAGCATTTT. This gives the protein CASSQDLGQIFQPQHF.

The chain couples TRBV7-2 to TRBJ2-5; a weak D match, TRBD2 (6 bases). This CDR3 contains 13 residues. Germline lookup yields CDR1 SGHTA and CDR2 FQGNSA. V was trimmed by 5 bases and J by 7 bases, leaving 14 bases between them. This chain's CDR3 is CASSTPGTRTQYF. In nucleotides, the CDR3 is TGTGCCAGCAGCACCCCGGGGACTCGGACCCAGTACTTC.

V gene TRBV28 combines with J gene TRBJ2-5; D is perhaps TRBD2 (6 bases). The ends were cut back, 2 bases at V and 2 bases at J, with 12 bases in the middle. This CDR3 is built from 15 residues. From germline, CDR1 is MDHEN and CDR2 SYDVKM. The CDR3 DNA follows: TGTGCCAGCAGTTTAGGCGGGGTTTCACAAGAGACCCAGTACTTC. It translates to CASSLGGVSQETQYF.

This clonotype turned up a few times. This rearrangement joins TRBV7-8 to TRBJ1-2; D is unresolved. The germline CDR1 and CDR2 sequences are SGHVS and FQNEAQ. Trimming shortened V by 3 bases and J by 5 bases, and 10 bases separated the two germline ends. The CDR3 extends over 13 amino acids. The CDR3 loop is CASSLEGHYGYTF. Written as DNA, the CDR3 is TGTGCCAGCAGCTTGGAAGGCCATTATGGCTACACCTTC.

As regards this clonotype: An end of the junction does not agree with germline; a read error may underlie this. The chain combines TRBV29-1 with TRBJ1-2; no firm D call. Germline V CDR1 and CDR2: SQVTM, ANQGSEA. CDR3 length equals 11 residues. As DNA, the CDR3 is TGCAGCGTTGGTTCCTCCGATGGCTGCACCTTC. This gives the protein CSVGSSDGCTF.

With regard to this clonotype: Germline and junction disagree at one end, which may indicate a read error. The V call is TRBV10-1, the J call TRBJ2-3, with D maybe TRBD1 (5 bases). The V gene's germline CDR1 is WNHNN and CDR2 SYGVQD (reference sequence). The CDR3 is 16 residues long. The CDR3 protein is CAIRAPPPYGTDTQYF. The CDR3 bases are TGTGCCATCAGGGCGCCTCCCCCTTACGGCACAGATACGCAGTATTTT.